The 10 T cell receptor beta chains reported below all come from one sample, sequenced in a study of blood T cell repertoires in COVID-19. Generated by immunoSEQ multiplex PCR, the TCRdb table keeps only in-frame clones and is missing some. The table has 150,000 to 200,000 clones, 65% to 90% seen once. The specimen was peripheral blood. The receptors derive from a man aged 50 to 59 with active or convalescent COVID-19.

The chain couples TRBV6-5 to TRBJ2-2; 7 bases are shared with TRBD1. V dropped 6 bases and J dropped 1; count of bases not matched to a gene: 5. CDR1 and CDR2 from the germline V gene are MNHEY and SVGAGI. The CDR3 runs 15 residues. The CDR3 protein is CASRVGTENTGELFF. In DNA form, the CDR3 reads TGTGCCAGCAGGGTCGGGACAGAGAACACCGGGGAGCTGTTTTTT.

V is TRBV29-1 and J is TRBJ2-3; D is unclear. The ends were cut back, 8 bases at V and 4 bases at J, with 13 bases in the middle. The CDR3 extends over 12 amino acids. CDR1 and CDR2 (germline): SQVTM, ANQGSEA. CDR3 sequence: CSFLKVADTQYF. The CDR3 bases are TGCAGCTTCCTAAAAGTGGCAGATACGCAGTATTTT.

The rearrangement joins TRBV25-1 to TRBJ1-2, with unresolved D. Trimming removed 6 bases at V and 2 bases at J, with 4 bases between. The CDR3 length is 11 residues. CDR1 and CDR2 from the germline V gene are MGHDK and SYGVNS. The DNA of the CDR3 is TGTGCCAGCAGAGAGAACTATGGCTACACCTTC. Translation: CASRENYGYTF.

The V gene is TRBV27, the J gene TRBJ1-5, with D unclear. V dropped 2 bases and J dropped 3 bases, with 17 bases sitting between them. Germline V gene lookup returns CDR1 MNHEY and CDR2 SMNVEV (reference sequence). The CDR3 is 17 amino acids. The CDR3 DNA follows: TGTGCCAGCAGTTTAACCCCGCCAGCAGGCCACAATCAGCCCCAGCATTTT. It translates to CASSLTPPAGHNQPQHF.

This chain links TRBV4-1 with TRBJ2-1, with 11 bases aligning to TRBD2. This CDR3 has 18 residues. Losses at the gene ends were 3 bases for V and 0 bases for J; bases not matched to a gene: 7. In germline, CDR1 is MGHRA, CDR2 YSYEKL. The CDR3 loop is CASSQVSGGANSYNEQFF. The CDR3 DNA reads as TGCGCCAGCAGCCAGGTTAGCGGGGGGGCGAACTCCTACAATGAGCAGTTCTTC.

The CDR3 protein is CASSPPGERQGWFGKNIQYF. Written as DNA, the CDR3 is TGTGCCAGCTCACCACCGGGGGAAAGACAGGGTTGGTTTGGCAAAAACATTCAGTACTTC. The chain recombines TRBV18 with TRBJ2-4; 7 bases are a match to TRBD1. In germline, CDR1 is KGHSH, CDR2 LQKENI. V lost 0 bases, J lost 3 bases, and 17 bases stayed unmatched. The CDR3 consists of 20 residues.

The chain has TRBV5-1 and TRBJ1-1; D is unresolved. V was cut by 4 bases and J by 5 bases, with 9 bases left in between. This CDR3 is built from 12 residues. The V gene's germline CDR1 is SGHRS and CDR2 YFSETQ. CDR3 in amino acids: CASSEPLTEAFF. The CDR3 region has the DNA TGCGCCAGCAGCGAGCCTCTGACTGAAGCTTTCTTT.

The chain uses TRBV18 and TRBJ2-1, with 7 bases matching TRBD2. The germline V gene has CDR1 KGHSH and CDR2 LQKENI. CDR3 length: 16 amino acids. With 0 bases clipped from V and 1 base from J, the junction kept 3 bases outside the gene matches. CDR3 residues: CASSPPLAASYNEQFF. The CDR3 region has the DNA TGTGCCAGCTCACCACCGCTAGCGGCATCCTACAATGAGCAGTTCTTC.

This clone was observed a single time. The rearrangement uses TRBV30 and TRBJ1-3; TRBD1 agrees at 7 bases. The ends lost 4 bases at V and 2 bases at J; junction bases unmatched: 5. CDR1 is GTSNPN and CDR2 is SVGIG in the germline V gene (reference sequence). The CDR3 sequence is 14 residues long. Written as DNA, the CDR3 is TGTGCCTGGATTCGGACAGGCACTGGAAACACCATATATTTT. It encodes CAWIRTGTGNTIYF.

The CDR3 loop is CASSLVLSGGYEQYF. In DNA form, the CDR3 reads TGTGCCAGCAGCTTAGTTCTTAGCGGGGGCTACGAGCAGTACTTC. The chain has TRBV7-2 and TRBJ2-7; 9 nucleotides match TRBD2. Germline CDR1 is SGHTA and CDR2 is FQGNSA. The CDR3 length is 15 residues. Unmatched junction bases numbered 4, after V lost 1 base and J lost 3 bases.